This T cell receptor beta chain was sequenced during a study of T cells in Graves' hyperthyroidism and ophthalmopathy. This clonotype occurred a few times. The CDR3 is 16 residues long. From germline, CDR1 is SGHKS and CDR2 YYEKEE (reference sequence). V trimming: 4 bases; J trimming: 2 bases; junction bases outside the gene matches: 11. Authors of the study amplified TCR beta CDR3 regions from RNA transcripts. Carried out on the TCR CDR3, a first-round RT-PCR used the HTBI primer set. From the multiplex PCR reads, TCRdb called clonotypes with MiXCR, one entry per CDR3 protein. This table has hundreds of thousands of distinct CDR3 sequences, roughly 14% appearing once.

V usage is TRBV5-5 and J usage is TRBJ2-5; 7 bases are a match to TRBD2. The sequencing sample was made of blood. This receptor was identified in a woman aged 40-49 years with Graves' ophthalmopathy. The CDR3 loop is CASSAGLGGPQETQYF. CDR3 sequence (DNA): TGTGCCAGCAGCGCCGGACTAGGTGGGCCACAAGAGACCCAGTACTTC.